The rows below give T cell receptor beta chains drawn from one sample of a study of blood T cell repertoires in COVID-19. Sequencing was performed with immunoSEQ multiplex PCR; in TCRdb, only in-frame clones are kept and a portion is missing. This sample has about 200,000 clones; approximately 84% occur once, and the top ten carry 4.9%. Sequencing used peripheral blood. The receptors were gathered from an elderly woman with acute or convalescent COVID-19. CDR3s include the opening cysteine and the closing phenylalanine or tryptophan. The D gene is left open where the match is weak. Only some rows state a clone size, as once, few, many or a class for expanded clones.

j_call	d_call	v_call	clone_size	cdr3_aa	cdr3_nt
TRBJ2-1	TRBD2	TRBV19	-	CASRLADKLSSYNEQFF	TGTGCCAGTAGACTAGCGGACAAACTGAGCTCCTACAATGAGCAGTTCTTC
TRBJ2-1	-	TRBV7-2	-	CASTGVVVWDEQFF	TGTGCCAGCACGGGGGTAGTAGTTTGGGATGAGCAGTTCTTC
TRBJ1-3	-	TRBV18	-	CASSPFREGSGNTIYF	TGTGCCAGCTCACCATTCAGGGAGGGCTCTGGAAACACCATATATTTT
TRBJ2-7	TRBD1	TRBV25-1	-	CASSTGTGRWDEQYF	TGTGCCAGCAGTACCGGGACAGGGCGTTGGGACGAGCAGTACTTC
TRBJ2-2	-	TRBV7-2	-	CASSFNRGGELFF	TGTGCCAGCAGCTTCAACCGGGGCGGGGAGCTGTTTTTT
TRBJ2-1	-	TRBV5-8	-	CASSRYRSSYNEQFF	TGTGCCAGCAGCCGATACAGGAGCTCCTACAATGAGCAGTTCTTC
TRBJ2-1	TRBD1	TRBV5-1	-	CASSLGQGLVGNEQFF	TGCGCCAGCAGCTTGGGACAGGGGCTGGTGGGGAATGAGCAGTTCTTC
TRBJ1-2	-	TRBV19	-	CASSISRAPAYGYTF	TGTGCCAGTAGTATCAGCAGGGCCCCAGCCTATGGCTACACCTTC
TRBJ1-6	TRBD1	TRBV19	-	CASSAPQVTGGFSPLHF	TGTGCCAGTAGTGCGCCCCAGGTGACAGGGGGTTTTTCACCCCTCCACTTT
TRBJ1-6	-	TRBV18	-	CASSPGEGLTLHF	TGTGCCAGCTCACCGGGAGAGGGCTTAACCCTCCACTTT
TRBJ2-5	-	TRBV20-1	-	CSARTGETQYF	TGCAGTGCTCGTACAGGGGAGACCCAGTACTTC
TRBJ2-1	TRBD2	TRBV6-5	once	CASSYNPGLANEQFF	TGTGCCAGCAGTTACAACCCGGGACTAGCCAATGAGCAGTTCTTC
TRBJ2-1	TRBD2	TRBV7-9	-	CASSFGAGEDEQFF	TGTGCCAGCAGCTTCGGAGCGGGAGAGGACGAGCAGTTCTTC
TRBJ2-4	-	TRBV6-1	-	CASSEGSGRDKNIQYF	TGTGCCAGCAGTGAAGGGAGTGGCAGGGACAAAAACATTCAGTACTTC
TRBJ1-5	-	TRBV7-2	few	CASREVNQPQHF	TGTGCCAGCAGGGAGGTTAATCAGCCCCAGCATTTT
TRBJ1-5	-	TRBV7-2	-	CASSLDSRGNQPQHF	TGTGCCAGCAGCTTAGACAGCAGAGGCAATCAGCCCCAGCATTTT
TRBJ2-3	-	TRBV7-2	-	CASSFYWEVTDTQYF	TGTGCCAGCAGCTTTTATTGGGAGGTGACAGATACGCAGTATTTT
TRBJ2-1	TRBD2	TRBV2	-	CASSEPSGSSYNEQFF	TGTGCCAGCAGTGAGCCTAGCGGGAGTTCCTACAATGAGCAGTTCTTC
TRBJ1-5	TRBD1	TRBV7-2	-	CASSPGQGAPGQPQHF	TGTGCCAGCAGCCCGGGACAGGGGGCGCCGGGACAGCCCCAGCATTTT
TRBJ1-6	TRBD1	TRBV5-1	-	CASSLGDSLFNSPLHF	TGCGCCAGCAGCTTGGGGGACAGCCTCTTTAATTCACCCCTCCACTTT
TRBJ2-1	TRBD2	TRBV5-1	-	CASSLGGTSGYNEQFF	TGCGCCAGCAGCTTGGGTGGGACTAGCGGCTACAATGAGCAGTTCTTC
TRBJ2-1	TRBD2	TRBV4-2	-	CASSPPLGGWRDEQFF	TGTGCCAGCAGCCCCCCATTGGGGGGGTGGAGGGATGAGCAGTTCTTC
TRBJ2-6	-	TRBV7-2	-	CASSLANVASGANVLTF	TGTGCCAGCAGCTTAGCCAACGTCGCGTCTGGGGCCAACGTCCTGACTTTC
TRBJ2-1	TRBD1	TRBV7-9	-	CASSFHSGQFNEQFF	TGTGCCAGCAGCTTCCACTCGGGACAGTTCAATGAGCAGTTCTTC
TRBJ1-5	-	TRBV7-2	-	CASSSTGNSNQPQHF	TGTGCCAGCAGCTCGACGGGAAATAGCAATCAGCCCCAGCATTTT
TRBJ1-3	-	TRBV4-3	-	CASSQDPRSGNTIYF	TGCGCCAGCAGCCAAGACCCGCGCTCTGGAAACACCATATATTTT
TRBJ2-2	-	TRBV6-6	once	CASRPPQGSGELFF	TGTGCCAGCAGACCGCCCCAGGGGTCCGGGGAGCTGTTTTTT
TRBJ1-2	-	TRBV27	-	CASSPYETRTPRKIDGYTF	TGTGCCAGCAGCCCATACGAAACCCGGACACCTAGGAAGATTGATGGCTACACCTTC
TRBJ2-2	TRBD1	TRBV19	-	CASRDRGNTGELFF	TGTGCCAGTCGAGACAGGGGTAACACCGGGGAGCTGTTTTTT
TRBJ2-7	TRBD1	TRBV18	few	CASSLIQGSEQYF	TGTGCCAGCTCCCTCATACAGGGGAGCGAGCAGTACTTC
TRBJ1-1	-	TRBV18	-	CASSPSRDTEAFF	TGTGCCAGCTCACCAAGCAGGGACACTGAAGCTTTCTTT
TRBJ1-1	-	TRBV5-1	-	CASSLGSTEAFF	TGCGCCAGCAGCTTGGGTAGCACTGAAGCTTTCTTT
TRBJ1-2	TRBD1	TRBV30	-	CARTGGNYGYTF	TGTGCTCGGACAGGGGGCAACTATGGCTACACCTTC
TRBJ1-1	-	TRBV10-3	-	CAISESYGSPGRGFF	TGTGCCATCAGTGAGTCTTACGGCAGCCCCGGGAGGGGTTTCTTT
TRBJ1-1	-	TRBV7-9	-	CASSTLLTAGETEAFF	TGTGCCAGCAGCACTCTTTTGACCGCGGGGGAGACTGAAGCTTTCTTT
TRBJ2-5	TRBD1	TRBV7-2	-	CASNLGGRETQYF	TGTGCCAGCAACCTAGGGGGCCGGGAGACCCAGTACTTC
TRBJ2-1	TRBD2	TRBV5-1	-	CASSLRRENNEQFF	TGCGCCAGCAGCTTACGGCGGGAGAACAATGAGCAGTTCTTC
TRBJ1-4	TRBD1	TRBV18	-	CASSPYPGTGISTNEKLFF	TGTGCCAGCTCACCCTACCCCGGGACAGGGATTTCTACTAATGAAAAACTGTTTTTT
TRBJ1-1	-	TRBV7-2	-	CASSFQGTGTEAFF	TGTGCCAGCAGCTTTCAGGGTACGGGCACTGAAGCTTTCTTT
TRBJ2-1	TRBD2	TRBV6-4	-	CASSASGTSGRQFF	TGTGCCAGCAGTGCCTCCGGGACTAGCGGGAGACAGTTCTTC
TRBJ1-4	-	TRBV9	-	CASSKDSEKLFF	TGTGCCAGCAGCAAGGACAGCGAAAAACTGTTTTTT
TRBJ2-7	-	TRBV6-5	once	CASTRSRGGSYEQYF	TGTGCCAGCACCCGTAGTAGGGGCGGATCCTACGAGCAGTACTTC
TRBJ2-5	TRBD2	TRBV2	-	CASSQQLAGDETQYF	TGTGCCAGCAGCCAACAACTAGCGGGAGACGAGACCCAGTACTTC
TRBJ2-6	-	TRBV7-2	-	CASSLAPRAGANVLTF	TGTGCCAGCAGCTTAGCGCCCCGTGCGGGGGCCAACGTCCTGACTTTC
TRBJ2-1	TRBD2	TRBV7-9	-	CASSPVAGGSYNEQFF	TGTGCCAGCAGCCCGGTAGCGGGAGGCTCCTACAATGAGCAGTTCTTC
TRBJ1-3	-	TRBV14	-	CASTFRGAPGNTIYF	TGTGCCAGCACTTTCCGGGGGGCGCCCGGAAACACCATATATTTT
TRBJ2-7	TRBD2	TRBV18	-	CASSPGTTSYEQYF	TGTGCCAGCTCACCGGGGACTACCTCCTACGAGCAGTACTTC
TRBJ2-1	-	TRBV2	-	CAKQRPVGTYNEQFF	TGTGCCAAGCAGCGGCCCGTCGGGACCTACAATGAGCAGTTCTTC
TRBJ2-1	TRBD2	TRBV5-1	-	CASSSGGRGYNEQFF	TGCGCCAGCAGCTCGGGCGGGAGGGGATACAATGAGCAGTTCTTC
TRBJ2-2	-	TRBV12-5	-	CASGSGVTGELFF	TGTGCTAGTGGTTCCGGAGTCACCGGGGAGCTGTTTTTT
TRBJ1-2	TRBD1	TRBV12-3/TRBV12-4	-	CASALGQNYGYTF	TGTGCCAGCGCCCTGGGACAGAACTATGGCTACACCTTC
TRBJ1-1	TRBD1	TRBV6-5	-	CASSSQGQANTEAFF	TGTGCCAGCAGTTCCCAGGGACAGGCGAACACTGAAGCTTTCTTT
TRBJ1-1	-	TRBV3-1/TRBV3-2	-	CASSYRVRGNTEAFF	TGTGCCAGCAGCTACCGGGTCAGGGGGAACACTGAAGCTTTCTTT
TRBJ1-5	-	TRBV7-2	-	CASSFGGWDQPQHF	TGTGCCAGCAGCTTCGGGGGGTGGGATCAGCCCCAGCATTTT
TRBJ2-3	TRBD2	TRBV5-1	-	CASSLYPSGSEDTQYF	TGCGCCAGCAGCCTATATCCTAGCGGGAGTGAAGATACGCAGTATTTT
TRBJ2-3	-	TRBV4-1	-	CASSQARLSNTDTQYF	TGCGCCAGCAGCCAAGCCCGACTATCGAACACAGATACGCAGTATTTT
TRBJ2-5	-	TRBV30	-	CAWSRETQYF	TGTGCCTGGAGTCGAGAGACCCAGTACTTC
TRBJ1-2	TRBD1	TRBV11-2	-	CASRTSAQGLGYTF	TGTGCCAGCAGAACCTCCGCACAGGGGCTTGGCTACACCTTC